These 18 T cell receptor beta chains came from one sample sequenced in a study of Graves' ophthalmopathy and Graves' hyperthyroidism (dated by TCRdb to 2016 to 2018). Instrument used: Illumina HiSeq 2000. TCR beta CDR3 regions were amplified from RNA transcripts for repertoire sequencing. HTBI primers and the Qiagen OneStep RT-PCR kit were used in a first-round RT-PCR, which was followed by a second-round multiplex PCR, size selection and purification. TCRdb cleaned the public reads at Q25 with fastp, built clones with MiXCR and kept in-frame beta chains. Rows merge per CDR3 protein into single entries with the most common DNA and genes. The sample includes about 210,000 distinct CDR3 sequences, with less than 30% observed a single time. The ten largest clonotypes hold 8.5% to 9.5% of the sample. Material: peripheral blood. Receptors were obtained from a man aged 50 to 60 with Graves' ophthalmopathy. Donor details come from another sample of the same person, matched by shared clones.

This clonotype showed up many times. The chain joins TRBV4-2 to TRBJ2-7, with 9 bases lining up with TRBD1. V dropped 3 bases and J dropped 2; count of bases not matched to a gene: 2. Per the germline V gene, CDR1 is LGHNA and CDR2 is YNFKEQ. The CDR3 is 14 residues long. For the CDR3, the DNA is TGTGCCAGCAGCCAGGGACAGGGTACCTACGAGCAGTACTTC. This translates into CASSQGQGTYEQYF.

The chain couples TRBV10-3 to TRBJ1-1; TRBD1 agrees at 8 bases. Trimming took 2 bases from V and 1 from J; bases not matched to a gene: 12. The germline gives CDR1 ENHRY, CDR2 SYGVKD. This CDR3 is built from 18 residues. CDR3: CAISEPRNRQGSNTEAFF. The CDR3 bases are TGTGCCATCAGTGAGCCGAGAAACCGACAGGGGTCGAACACTGAAGCTTTCTTT.

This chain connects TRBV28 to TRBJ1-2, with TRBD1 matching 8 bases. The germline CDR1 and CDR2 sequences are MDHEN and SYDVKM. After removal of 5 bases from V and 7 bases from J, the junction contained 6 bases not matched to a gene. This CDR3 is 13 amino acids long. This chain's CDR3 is CASSKTGGIGYTF. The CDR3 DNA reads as TGTGCCAGCAGTAAAACAGGGGGTATTGGCTACACCTTC.

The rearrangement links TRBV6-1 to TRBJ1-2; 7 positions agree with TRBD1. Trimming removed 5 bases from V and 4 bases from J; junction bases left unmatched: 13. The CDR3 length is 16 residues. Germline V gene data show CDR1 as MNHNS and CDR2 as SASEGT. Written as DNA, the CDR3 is TGTGCCAGCAGTCTCCACGACAGGGTCGGGCTCTATGGCTACACCTTC. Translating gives CASSLHDRVGLYGYTF.

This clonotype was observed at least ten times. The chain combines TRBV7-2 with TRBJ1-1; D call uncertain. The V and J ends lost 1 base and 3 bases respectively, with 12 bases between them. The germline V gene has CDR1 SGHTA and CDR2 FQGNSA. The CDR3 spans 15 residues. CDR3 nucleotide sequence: TGTGCCAGCAGCTTAGAGGAGGGTAGTCACACTGAAGCTTTCTTT. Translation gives CASSLEEGSHTEAFF. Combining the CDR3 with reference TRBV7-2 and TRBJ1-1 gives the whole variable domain GAGVSQSPSNKVTEKGKDVELRCDPISGHTALYWYRQSLGQGLEFLIYFQGNSAPDKSGLPSDRFSAERTGGSVSTLTIQRTQQEDSAVYLCASSLEEGSHTEAFFGQGTRLTVV.

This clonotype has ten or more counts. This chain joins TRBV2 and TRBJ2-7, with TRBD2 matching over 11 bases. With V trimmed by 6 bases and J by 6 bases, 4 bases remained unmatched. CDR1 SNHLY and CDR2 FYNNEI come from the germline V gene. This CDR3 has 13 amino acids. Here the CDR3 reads CASSETSGIEQYF. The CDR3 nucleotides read TGTGCCAGCAGCGAGACTAGCGGGATCGAGCAGTACTTC.

CDR3 amino acids: CSAHHPEEANFYEQYF. The CDR3 nucleotides are TGCAGTGCTCACCACCCTGAAGAGGCGAATTTCTACGAGCAGTACTTC. This sequence joins TRBV20-1 and TRBJ2-7, with D unresolved. Deletions cut 5 bases from V and 3 bases from J, with 23 bases between. CDR1 is DFQATT and CDR2 is SNEGSKA in the germline V gene (reference sequence). The CDR3 is made up of 16 amino acids.

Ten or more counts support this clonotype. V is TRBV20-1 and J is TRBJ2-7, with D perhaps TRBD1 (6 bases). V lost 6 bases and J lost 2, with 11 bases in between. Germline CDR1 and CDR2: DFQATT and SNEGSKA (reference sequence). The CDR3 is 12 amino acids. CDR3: CSAPGQTYEQYF. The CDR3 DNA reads TGCAGTGCGCCGGGACAAACCTACGAGCAGTACTTC.

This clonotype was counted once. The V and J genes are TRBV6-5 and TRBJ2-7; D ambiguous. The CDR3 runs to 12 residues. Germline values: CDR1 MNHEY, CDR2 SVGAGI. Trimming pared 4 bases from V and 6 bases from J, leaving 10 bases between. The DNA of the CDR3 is TGTGCCAGCAGTTCACCGCCGCCCGAGCAGTACTTC. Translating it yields CASSSPPPEQYF.

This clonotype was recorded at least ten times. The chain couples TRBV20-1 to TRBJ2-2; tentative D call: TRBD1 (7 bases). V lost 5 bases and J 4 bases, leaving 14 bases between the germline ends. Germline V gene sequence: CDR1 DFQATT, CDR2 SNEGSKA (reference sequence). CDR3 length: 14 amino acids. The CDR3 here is CSAPRQGGTGELFF. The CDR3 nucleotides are TGCAGTGCTCCCAGACAGGGAGGCACCGGGGAGCTGTTTTTT.

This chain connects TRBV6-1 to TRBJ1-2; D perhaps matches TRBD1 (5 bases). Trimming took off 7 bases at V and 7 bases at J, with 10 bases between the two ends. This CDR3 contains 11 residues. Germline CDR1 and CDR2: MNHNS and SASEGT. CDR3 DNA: TGTGCCAGCACCCAGGGAGTTGGCTACACCTTC. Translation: CASTQGVGYTF.

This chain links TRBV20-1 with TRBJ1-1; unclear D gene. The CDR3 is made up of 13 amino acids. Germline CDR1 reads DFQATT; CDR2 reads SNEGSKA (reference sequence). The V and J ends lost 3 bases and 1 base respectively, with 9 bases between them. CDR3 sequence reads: CSARNYQNTEAFF. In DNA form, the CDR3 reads TGCAGTGCTAGGAACTACCAGAACACTGAAGCTTTCTTT.

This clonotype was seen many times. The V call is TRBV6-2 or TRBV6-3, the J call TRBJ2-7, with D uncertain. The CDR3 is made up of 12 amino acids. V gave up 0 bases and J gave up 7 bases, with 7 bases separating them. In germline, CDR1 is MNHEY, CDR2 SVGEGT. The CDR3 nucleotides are TGTGCCAGCAGTTACTCGACCCGTGAGCAGTACTTC. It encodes CASSYSTREQYF.

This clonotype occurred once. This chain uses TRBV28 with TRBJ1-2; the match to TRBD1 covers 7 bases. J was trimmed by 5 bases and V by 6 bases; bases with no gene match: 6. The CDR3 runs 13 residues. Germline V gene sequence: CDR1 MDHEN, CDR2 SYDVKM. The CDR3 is CASRQGGKYGYTF. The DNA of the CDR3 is TGTGCCAGCAGGCAGGGGGGCAAGTATGGCTACACCTTC.

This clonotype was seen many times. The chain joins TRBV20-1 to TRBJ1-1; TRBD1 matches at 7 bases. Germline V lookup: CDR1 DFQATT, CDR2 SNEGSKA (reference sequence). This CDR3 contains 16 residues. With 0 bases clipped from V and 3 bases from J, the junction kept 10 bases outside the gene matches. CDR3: CSARDPRRDSHTEAFF. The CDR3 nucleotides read TGCAGTGCTAGAGACCCTCGACGGGACAGTCACACTGAAGCTTTCTTT.

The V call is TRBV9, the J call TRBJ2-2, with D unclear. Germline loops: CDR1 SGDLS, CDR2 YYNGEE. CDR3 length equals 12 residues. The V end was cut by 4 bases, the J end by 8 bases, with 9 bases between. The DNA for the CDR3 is TGTGCCAGCAGCTCGCACGGGGGGGAGCTGTTTTTT. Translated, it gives CASSSHGGELFF.

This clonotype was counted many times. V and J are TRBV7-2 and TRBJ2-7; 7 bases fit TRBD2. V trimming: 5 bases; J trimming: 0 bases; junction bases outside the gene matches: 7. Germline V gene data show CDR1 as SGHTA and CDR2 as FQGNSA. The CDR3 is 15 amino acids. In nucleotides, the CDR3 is TGTGCCAGCAGCCTAATTCGGACTAGCTCCTACGAGCAGTACTTC. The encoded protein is CASSLIRTSSYEQYF. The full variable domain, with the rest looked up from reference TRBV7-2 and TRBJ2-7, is GAGVSQSPSNKVTEKGKDVELRCDPISGHTALYWYRQSLGQGLEFLIYFQGNSAPDKSGLPSDRFSAERTGGSVSTLTIQRTQQEDSAVYLCASSLIRTSSYEQYFGPGTRLTVT.

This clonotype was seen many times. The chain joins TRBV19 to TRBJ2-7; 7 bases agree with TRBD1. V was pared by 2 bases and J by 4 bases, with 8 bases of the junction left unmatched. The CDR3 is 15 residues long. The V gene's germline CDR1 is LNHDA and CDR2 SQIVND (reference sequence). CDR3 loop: CASSISGQSPYEQYF. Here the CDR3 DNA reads TGTGCCAGTAGTATATCGGGACAGTCCCCTTACGAGCAGTACTTC.